This TCR beta chain emerged from a study of blood T cell repertoires in COVID-19. Study overall: Acute and convalescent COVID-19 specimens originated in the United States, Italy and Spain. The cDNA or gDNA used as material had been derived from T cells, B-cell-depleted T cells, or PBMCs.

There are 14 residues in the CDR3. Germline V gene data show CDR1 as MDHEN and CDR2 as SYDVKM. V was cut by 3 bases and J by 5 bases, with 14 bases left in between. Donors in Cohort 3 counted as recovered after two negative PCRs, clearance, or symptom resolution. Per the original data handling: Estimates of nucleated cell counts were drawn from the amplification of reference gene primers. Profiled with immunoSEQ multiplex PCR; TCRdb holds only in-frame clones, not every one. The DNA was the basis for D and trimming; V, J and clone size are from that table. Among about 240,000 clones listed, more than 85% were seen once.

Sequenced sample: PBMCs or T cells enriched from blood (not recorded which). The genes are TRBV28 and TRBJ2-7; maybe TRBD2 (5 bases). This clonotype originated in a woman aged 25 to 39 who had recovered from COVID-19. The DNA for the CDR3 is TGTGCCAGCAGTTTGGGAGCCGGTCTTAACGAGCAGTACTTC. Protein sequence: CASSLGAGLNEQYF.